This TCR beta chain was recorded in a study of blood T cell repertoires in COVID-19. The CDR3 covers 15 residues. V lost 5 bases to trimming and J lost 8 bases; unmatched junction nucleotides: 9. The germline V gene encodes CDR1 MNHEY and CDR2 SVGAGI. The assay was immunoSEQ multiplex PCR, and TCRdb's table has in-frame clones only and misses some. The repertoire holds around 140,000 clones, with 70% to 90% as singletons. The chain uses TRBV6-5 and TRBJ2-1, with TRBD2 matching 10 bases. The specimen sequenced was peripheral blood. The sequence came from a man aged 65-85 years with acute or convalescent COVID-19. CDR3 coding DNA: TGTGCCAGCAGTCTCCTAGCGGGAGCGTTCCATGAGCAGTTCTTC. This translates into CASSLLAGAFHEQFF.